The entry below gives a single T cell receptor (beta chain) sequence along with its context. The protocol was immunoSEQ multiplex PCR, while the TCRdb copy is restricted to in-frame clones and leaves out a portion. This sample has approximately 200,000 clones, with around 90% found just once. The data were taken from a study of blood T cell repertoires in COVID-19. Overall study: The United States, Italy and Spain supplied acute and convalescent COVID-19 samples. PBMCs, B-cell-depleted T cells, or T cells were the source of the cDNA or gDNA that made up the material.

Patients from Seattle were sampled longitudinally, starting during active infection. V dropped 1 base and J dropped 4; count of bases not matched to a gene: 11. CDR3 length equals 18 residues. CDR1 and CDR2 from the germline V gene are MNHNS and SASEGT. The source of this sequence is a man in his thirties or forties with COVID-19, enrolled during active disease. Sequenced: peripheral blood. The gene calls are TRBV6-1 and TRBJ2-1, with 9 bases identical to TRBD2. As DNA, the CDR3 is TGTGCCAGCAGTGAAGTTATCCTACTAGCGGGCTATTACAATGAGCAGTTCTTC. Encoded protein: CASSEVILLAGYYNEQFF.